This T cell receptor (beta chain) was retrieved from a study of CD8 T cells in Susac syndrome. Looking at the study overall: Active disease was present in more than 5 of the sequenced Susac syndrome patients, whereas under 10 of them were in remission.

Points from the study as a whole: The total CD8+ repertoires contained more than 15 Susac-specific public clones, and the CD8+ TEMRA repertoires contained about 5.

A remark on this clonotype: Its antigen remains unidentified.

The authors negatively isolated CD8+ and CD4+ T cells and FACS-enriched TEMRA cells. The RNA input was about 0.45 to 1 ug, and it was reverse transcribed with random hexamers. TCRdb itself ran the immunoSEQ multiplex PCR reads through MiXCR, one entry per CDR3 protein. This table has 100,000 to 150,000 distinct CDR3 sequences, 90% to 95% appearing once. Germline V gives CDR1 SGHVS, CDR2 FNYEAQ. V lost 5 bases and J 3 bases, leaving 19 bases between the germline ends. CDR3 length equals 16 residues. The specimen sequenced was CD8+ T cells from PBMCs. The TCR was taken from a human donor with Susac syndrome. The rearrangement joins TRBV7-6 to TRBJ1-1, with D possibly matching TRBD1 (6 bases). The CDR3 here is CASSQRGTLWDTEAFF. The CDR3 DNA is TGTGCCAGCAGCCAGCGTGGGACACTCTGGGACACTGAAGCTTTCTTT. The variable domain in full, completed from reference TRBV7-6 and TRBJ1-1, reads GAGVSQSPRYKVTKRGQDVALRCDPISGHVSLYWYRQALGQGPEFLTYFNYEAQQDKSGLPNDRFSAERPEGSISTLTIQRTEQRDSAMYRCASSQRGTLWDTEAFFGQGTRLTVV.